The present TCR beta chain was sequenced within a study of T cells after yellow fever vaccination. Background on the study: The fractions with low cell numbers were processed using SMART-Seq v4 Ultra Low Input.

Template switching by 5'RACE produced TCR cDNA, adding a universal primer site and UMIs. TCRdb reprocessed the 5' RACE reads with MiXCR, giving one entry per CDR3 protein. The sample has roughly 120,000 distinct CDR3 sequences, 5.5% to 8% seen once; the top ten hold 2.7%. V was clipped by 3 bases and J by 5 bases, with 9 bases between them. Germline V gene data show CDR1 as SGHRS and CDR2 as YFSETQ. The length of the CDR3 is 12 residues. This clonotype has ten or more counts. This receptor was identified in a man younger than 35 who received the YFV17D yellow fever vaccine. The sequences come from CD4+ T cells sorted from PBMCs, collected around 45 days after the first yellow fever vaccination. The chain joins TRBV5-1 to TRBJ2-7, with a weak D call TRBD1 (6 bases). This CDR3 reads CASSYPGDEQYF. CDR3 DNA: TGCGCCAGCAGCTATCCAGGGGACGAGCAGTACTTC.